A selection of T cell receptor beta chains follows, all from one sample in a study of blood T cell repertoires in COVID-19. TCRdb's table, derived via immunoSEQ multiplex PCR, lists solely in-frame clones and lacks some. The sample shows over 200,000 clones, about nine tenths of them seen only once. The sequenced material came from peripheral blood. The receptor set was obtained from a man aged 30-40 years with COVID-19, enrolled during active disease. CDR3s include the opening cysteine and the closing phenylalanine or tryptophan.

CDR3aa,v_gene
CASIPTGVRVEAFF,TRBV10-2
CASSTQIGQGLNPQHF,TRBV19
CASSPGQGSSPLHF,TRBV2
CATSGAGGTTDTQYF,TRBV24-1
CASSCMDRVASYEQYF,TRBV7-6
CASSQTGQGKTQYF,TRBV18
CASSFGQGDTEAFF,TRBV7-2
CASSYPGGLGNTEAFF,TRBV6-2/TRBV6-3
CASSYGLGSAQETQYF,TRBV7-2
CASTQLGGDGYTF,TRBV27
CASSQLAGLQETQYF,TRBV28
CASSFLRSGVGNTIYF,TRBV11-2
CASSFSRGSGEQYF,TRBV5-4
CASSDVISGASTDTQYF,TRBV6-4
CASSTGQGVYNEQFF,TRBV5-1
CASSWDRGQETQYF,TRBV28
CASNGVWQVPTEAFF,TRBV6-5
CASSHGQGRYTEAFF,TRBV4-1
CASSYEVLNNEQFF,TRBV6-6
CASSGGGEVETQYF,TRBV3-1/TRBV3-2
CASSSGGPLGEQYF,TRBV7-3
CAWSVRGRGNHQPQHF,TRBV30
CAGLHRGIDRGGLSNYGYTF,TRBV2
CASSLFELQETQYF,TRBV11-2
CASSLGQSNQPQHF,TRBV3-1/TRBV3-2
CSVGDRGSGNTIYF,TRBV29-1
CASSRYISNTEAFF,TRBV18
CASSPSGRNTEAFF,TRBV3-1/TRBV3-2
CASSYSRNTEAFF,TRBV6-6
CASSLGLGPTDTQYF,TRBV19
CASSPVNRGSLSYEQYF,TRBV18